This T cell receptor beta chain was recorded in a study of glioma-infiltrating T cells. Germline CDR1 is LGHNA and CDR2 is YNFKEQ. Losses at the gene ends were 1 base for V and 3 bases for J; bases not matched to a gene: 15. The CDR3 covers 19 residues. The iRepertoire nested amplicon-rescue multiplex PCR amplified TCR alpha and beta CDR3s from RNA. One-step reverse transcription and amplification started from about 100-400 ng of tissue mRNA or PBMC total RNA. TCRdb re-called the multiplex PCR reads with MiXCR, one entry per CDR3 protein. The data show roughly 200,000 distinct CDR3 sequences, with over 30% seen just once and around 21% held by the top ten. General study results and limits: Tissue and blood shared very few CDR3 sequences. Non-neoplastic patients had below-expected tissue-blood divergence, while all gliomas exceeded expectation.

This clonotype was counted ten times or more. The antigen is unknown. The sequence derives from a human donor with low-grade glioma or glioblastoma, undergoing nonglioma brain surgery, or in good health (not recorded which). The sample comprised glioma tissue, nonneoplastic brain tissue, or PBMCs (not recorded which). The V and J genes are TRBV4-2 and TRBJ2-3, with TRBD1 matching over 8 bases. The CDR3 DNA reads TGTGCCAGCAGCCAAGGGTCTACCCCTCGGACAGGGAGAACAGATACGCAGTATTTT. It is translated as CASSQGSTPRTGRTDTQYF.